The 18 T cell receptor beta chains listed next were all sequenced from one sample in a study of T cell changes during pregnancy in multiple sclerosis. The protocol was immunoSEQ multiplex PCR, while the TCRdb copy is restricted to in-frame clones and leaves out a portion. The sample records around 97,000 clones, 90% being singletons. Sequences were derived from peripheral blood, sampled in the second trimester of pregnancy. These receptors were obtained from a female donor in good health, enrolled as a control in a pregnancy study.

This clone was observed a handful of times. The rearrangement links TRBV28 to TRBJ1-1, with 9 bases lining up with TRBD1. CDR1 is MDHEN and CDR2 is SYDVKM in the germline V gene. With 6 bases clipped from V and 1 base from J, the junction kept 9 bases outside the gene matches. The CDR3 has 16 amino acids. As DNA, the CDR3 is TGTGCCAGCAGGTTAACAGGGGGCATGGGGAACACTGAAGCTTTCTTT. As protein: CASRLTGGMGNTEAFF. The variable domain in full, completed from reference TRBV28 and TRBJ1-1, reads DVKVTQSSRYLVKRTGEKVFLECVQDMDHENMFWYRQDPGLGLRLIYFSYDVKMKEKGDIPEGYSVSREKKERFSLILESASTNQTSMYLCASRLTGGMGNTEAFFGQGTRLTVV.

This sequence joins TRBV5-5 and TRBJ2-6; 8 bases are shared with TRBD1. CDR1 and CDR2 (germline): SGHKS, YYEKEE (reference sequence). This CDR3 spans 18 amino acids. V lost 3 bases to trimming and J lost 4 bases; unmatched junction nucleotides: 12. CDR3 sequence reads: CASSSSGTGQAGANVLTF. In nucleotides, the CDR3 is TGTGCCAGCAGCTCCTCCGGGACAGGCCAGGCCGGGGCCAACGTCCTGACTTTC.

This CDR3 reads CASSPAREYEYEQYF. CDR3 DNA: TGTGCCAGCAGCCCAGCCCGGGAGTATGAGTACGAGCAGTACTTC. The rearrangement uses TRBV6-5 and TRBJ2-7, with D possibly being TRBD2 (6 bases). Germline values: CDR1 MNHEY, CDR2 SVGAGI. V gave up 6 bases and J gave up 4 bases, with 19 bases separating them. This CDR3 is 15 amino acids long.

The CDR3 is CASSPRGNTEAFF. The CDR3 DNA reads as TGCGCCAGCAGCCCTCGGGGAAACACTGAAGCTTTCTTT. The chain is built from TRBV5-1 and TRBJ1-1; D gene ambiguous. The germline V and J ends were trimmed by 4 bases and 2 bases, with 9 bases remaining between them. The CDR3 extends over 13 amino acids. Per the germline V gene, CDR1 is SGHRS and CDR2 is YFSETQ.

The CDR3 DNA reads TGCGCCAGCAGCTTGGCTACCGGGACAGGGTACAATGAGCAGTTCTTC. Protein: CASSLATGTGYNEQFF. This sequence joins TRBV5-1 and TRBJ2-1, with 9 bases aligning to TRBD1. The V and J ends lost 0 bases and 4 bases, in that order; junction bases with no gene match: 5. This CDR3 is 16 amino acids long. Germline lookup yields CDR1 SGHRS and CDR2 YFSETQ.

The V and J genes are TRBV9 and TRBJ2-2; 11 nucleotides line up with TRBD2. V lost 3 bases and J lost 1; bases outside the gene matches: 2. The V gene's germline CDR1 is SGDLS and CDR2 YYNGEE. This CDR3 spans 16 amino acids. The CDR3 region has the DNA TGTGCCAGCAGCGGAGGGACTAGCGGGAACACCGGGGAGCTGTTTTTT. This codes for CASSGGTSGNTGELFF.

The V gene is TRBV7-9, the J gene TRBJ2-3; 8 bases are shared with TRBD1. CDR1 and CDR2 (germline): SEHNR, FQNEAQ (reference sequence). J gave up 7 bases and V 5 bases, and 23 bases lay outside the gene matches. This CDR3 has 19 amino acids. For the CDR3, the DNA is TGTGCCAGCAGCCGTAGTATAAGGGACAGGTTTTCTCGGGCGCATACGCAGTATTTT. Translating it yields CASSRSIRDRFSRAHTQYF.

The chain couples TRBV5-1 to TRBJ1-1, with unresolved D. Germline V gene data show CDR1 as SGHRS and CDR2 as YFSETQ. This CDR3 is built from 15 residues. Trimming removed 4 bases from V and 0 bases from J, with 13 bases in between. This CDR3 reads CASSPRGDMNTEAFF. For the CDR3, the DNA is TGCGCCAGCAGCCCCCGGGGTGATATGAACACTGAAGCTTTCTTT. Full variable domain (missing parts from reference TRBV5-1 and TRBJ1-1): KAGVTQTPRYLIKTRGQQVTLSCSPISGHRSVSWYQQTPGQGLQFLFEYFSETQRNKGNFPGRFSGRQFSNSRSEMNVSTLELGDSALYLCASSPRGDMNTEAFFGQGTRLTVV.

The rearrangement uses TRBV5-1 and TRBJ1-3; D is undetermined. The CDR3 consists of 14 residues. Between the trimmed V and J ends, which lost 0 bases and 4 bases, there was a span of 8 bases. Germline V gene lookup returns CDR1 SGHRS and CDR2 YFSETQ. CDR3 residues: CASSLDSTGNTIYF. The CDR3 DNA reads as TGCGCCAGCAGCTTGGACAGTACAGGAAACACCATATATTTT.

V and J are TRBV5-5 and TRBJ2-2; no clear D gene. This CDR3 contains 16 residues. V shed 5 bases and J shed 2 bases, with 16 bases lying between them. Looked up from germline, CDR1 is SGHKS and CDR2 is YYEKEE (reference sequence). The CDR3 here is CASRLGWAANTGELFF. The CDR3 DNA follows: TGTGCCAGCAGATTAGGATGGGCAGCCAACACCGGGGAGCTGTTTTTT.

The J gene is TRBJ1-5, the V gene TRBV18; D is unclear. The CDR3 is 16 residues long. With 3 bases removed from V and 3 bases from J, the gap between germline ends came to 15 bases. Germline assignment: CDR1 KGHSH and CDR2 LQKENI. The CDR3 bases are TGTGCCAGCTCACCCAGATTCTTTGGCAACAATCAGCCCCAGCATTTT. As protein: CASSPRFFGNNQPQHF.

The V call is TRBV7-8, the J call TRBJ1-5, with D possibly being TRBD1 (5 bases). The CDR3 extends over 14 amino acids. The V and J ends lost 0 bases and 5 bases respectively, with 8 bases between them. From germline, CDR1 is SGHVS and CDR2 FQNEAQ. The CDR3 is CASSLAGLYQPQHF. CDR3 bases: TGTGCCAGCAGCTTAGCGGGGCTGTATCAGCCCCAGCATTTT.

In this sample, this clone turned up once. This chain uses TRBV7-8 with TRBJ2-7; the match to TRBD1 covers 11 bases. Germline CDR1 reads SGHVS; CDR2 reads FQNEAQ. The CDR3 runs 15 residues. V was clipped by 6 bases and J by 2 bases; unmatched bases: 6. The CDR3 sequence is CASRPGTGGPYEQYF. As DNA, the CDR3 is TGTGCCAGCAGGCCAGGGACAGGGGGGCCCTACGAGCAGTACTTC.

This clone was counted a single time. V usage is TRBV7-2 and J usage is TRBJ1-5; D gene uncertain. The germline gives CDR1 SGHTA, CDR2 FQGNSA. Trimming removed 4 bases at V and 7 bases at J, with 17 bases between. The CDR3 spans 15 residues. As DNA, the CDR3 is TGTGCCAGCAGCTCAAGGGAGGACTTAGGGCAGCCCCAGCATTTT. It specifies CASSSREDLGQPQHF.

J is TRBJ1-1 and V is TRBV6-5, with 7 bases that match TRBD1. Germline V gives CDR1 MNHEY, CDR2 SVGAGI. V gave up 5 bases and J gave up 2 bases; unmatched junction bases: 5. This CDR3 spans 14 amino acids. The CDR3 DNA reads TGTGCCAGCAGTGGGGGACAGCTAAACACTGAAGCTTTCTTT. As protein: CASSGGQLNTEAFF.

The J gene is TRBJ1-2, the V gene TRBV5-1, with a tentative D call TRBD1 (5 bases). With 3 bases removed from V and 4 bases from J, the gap between germline ends came to 16 bases. Germline CDR1 reads SGHRS; CDR2 reads YFSETQ. The CDR3 sequence is 15 residues long. The CDR3 DNA reads as TGCGCCAGCAGCTCCAGCCCGACAGATCCCTATGGCTACACCTTC. This gives the protein CASSSSPTDPYGYTF.

The chain links TRBV5-8 to TRBJ2-5; 11 bases align to TRBD2. Germline lookup yields CDR1 SGHTS and CDR2 YDEGEE. The CDR3 is 15 amino acids. V gave up 4 bases and J gave up 2 bases; unmatched junction bases: 4. The CDR3, as DNA: TGTGCCAGCAGCCCGGGACTAGCGGCGCAAGAGACCCAGTACTTC. It translates to CASSPGLAAQETQYF.

This sequence joins TRBV30 and TRBJ2-7, with 7 nucleotides matching TRBD2. J gave up 5 bases and V 5 bases, and 12 bases lay outside the gene matches. The germline V gene encodes CDR1 GTSNPN and CDR2 SVGIG (reference sequence). CDR3 length: 14 amino acids. CDR3 sequence reads: CAWSKSGTGDEQYF. CDR3 DNA sequence: TGTGCCTGGTCAAAAAGCGGGACGGGGGACGAGCAGTACTTC.